The rows below give T cell receptor beta chains drawn from one sample of a study of Ad26.COV2.S vaccination and SARS-CoV-2 variants. Clones were read by immunoSEQ multiplex PCR, and TCRdb kept only the in-frame ones, dropping some. The sample shows 350,000 to 550,000 clones, roughly nine tenths of them seen only once. The sample consisted of peripheral blood, taken in a trial of Ad26.COV2.S vaccine versus placebo. The receptors were sampled from a person aged 18 to 59 who received the Ad26.COV2.S COVID-19 vaccine or a placebo. Each CDR3 is given with its conserved first and last residue. The D gene is left open where the match is weak. Clone size appears in some rows only: once, few, many, or a class for an expanded clone.

V gene,clone size,J gene,D gene,CDR3 protein,CDR3 DNA
TRBV3-1/TRBV3-2,NA,TRBJ2-4,NA,CASSQGWGLGKNIQYF,TGTGCCAGCAGCCAAGGTTGGGGTCTGGGGAAAAACATTCAGTACTTC
TRBV13,NA,TRBJ1-6,NA,CASSLYAGGDSPLHF,TGTGCCAGCAGCTTATATGCCGGCGGGGATTCACCCCTCCACTTT
TRBV5-5,NA,TRBJ2-1,NA,CASSWDFSSYNEQFF,TGTGCCAGCAGCTGGGACTTTAGCTCCTACAATGAGCAGTTCTTC
TRBV18,NA,TRBJ2-3,TRBD2,CASSPLEGLATPTDTQYF,TGTGCCAGCTCACCACTCGAGGGACTAGCGACTCCCACAGATACGCAGTATTTT
TRBV27,NA,TRBJ1-5,NA,CASSFRTNSNQPQHF,TGTGCCAGCAGTTTCAGAACTAATAGCAATCAGCCCCAGCATTTT
TRBV5-1,NA,TRBJ2-5,TRBD2,CASNSPATAGGETQYF,TGCGCCAGCAACAGCCCGGCTACGGCGGGAGGAGAGACCCAGTACTTC
TRBV30,NA,TRBJ1-6,NA,CAWSMGFWSSPLHF,TGTGCCTGGAGTATGGGCTTTTGGAGTTCACCCCTCCACTTT
TRBV27,NA,TRBJ1-4,NA,CASSRGWGRGGEKLFF,TGTGCCAGCAGTAGAGGGTGGGGCAGGGGCGGTGAAAAACTGTTTTTT
TRBV18,NA,TRBJ2-5,NA,CASSLTSAQETQYF,TGTGCCAGCTCACTTACGTCTGCCCAAGAGACCCAGTACTTC
TRBV5-1,once,TRBJ2-5,TRBD2,CASSLSGGSGGGFVETQYF,TGCGCCAGCAGCCTTTCAGGAGGTAGCGGGGGAGGTTTTGTGGAGACCCAGTACTTC
TRBV20-1,NA,TRBJ2-3,TRBD2,CSASSGGEADTQYF,TGCAGTGCTAGTTCGGGGGGTGAGGCAGATACGCAGTATTTT
TRBV4-2,NA,TRBJ1-4,NA,CASSQDLARGLFF,TGTGCCAGCAGCCAAGATCTTGCGAGGGGACTGTTTTTT
TRBV12-3/TRBV12-4,NA,TRBJ2-1,NA,CASTRNEQFF,TGTGCCAGCACGAGGAATGAGCAGTTCTTC
TRBV28,NA,TRBJ2-1,TRBD1,CASLSPPTGGEPRDEQFF,TGTGCCAGCTTATCCCCCCCCACAGGGGGCGAACCCCGCGATGAGCAGTTCTTC
TRBV5-4,NA,TRBJ1-4,NA,CASSWGRGNEKLFF,TGTGCCAGCAGCTGGGGGCGGGGTAATGAAAAACTGTTTTTT
TRBV18,NA,TRBJ2-2,TRBD2,CATSRREIGELFF,TGTGCCACCTCCAGGCGGGAGATCGGGGAGCTGTTTTTT
TRBV19,NA,TRBJ2-1,TRBD1,CASSIYGTGVPNEQFF,TGTGCCAGTAGTATTTATGGGACAGGGGTCCCCAATGAGCAGTTCTTC
TRBV13,NA,TRBJ1-2,NA,CASSPREMGNYGYTF,TGTGCCAGCAGCCCCAGGGAAATGGGTAACTATGGCTACACCTTC
TRBV18,NA,TRBJ1-2,TRBD1,CASSPLSPSGGTPNYGYTF,TGTGCCAGCTCACCCCTAAGCCCCTCAGGGGGCACTCCTAACTATGGCTACACCTTC
TRBV24-1,NA,TRBJ2-5,TRBD2,CATSDGGGETQYF,TGTGCCACCAGTGATGGGGGAGGGGAGACCCAGTACTTC
TRBV19,NA,TRBJ2-5,TRBD2,CASRRGLAGKETQYF,TGTGCCAGTAGGAGAGGACTAGCGGGAAAAGAGACCCAGTACTTC
TRBV4-2,NA,TRBJ1-5,NA,CASSQDSAAINQPQHF,TGTGCCAGCAGCCAAGATTCGGCCGCGATAAATCAGCCCCAGCATTTT
TRBV11-2,NA,TRBJ2-3,TRBD2,CASSKLAGGGADTQYF,TGTGCCAGCAGCAAACTAGCGGGAGGAGGTGCAGATACGCAGTATTTT
TRBV10-3,NA,TRBJ2-1,NA,CAFRDRPDNEQFF,TGTGCCTTTCGGGACCGCCCTGACAATGAGCAGTTCTTC
TRBV6-5,NA,TRBJ1-1,TRBD1,CASRKDRGIHTEAFF,TGTGCCAGCAGAAAAGACAGGGGTATTCACACTGAAGCTTTCTTT
TRBV5-5,NA,TRBJ1-5,NA,CASSPPLQGVQPQHF,TGTGCCAGCAGCCCCCCCCTTCAGGGAGTTCAGCCCCAGCATTTT
TRBV10-3,NA,TRBJ1-5,TRBD1,CAISARTGANQPQHF,TGTGCCATCAGTGCCCGGACAGGGGCCAATCAGCCCCAGCATTTT
TRBV2,NA,TRBJ2-1,NA,CASSEIGQPNYNEQFF,TGTGCCAGCAGTGAGATTGGACAGCCAAACTACAATGAGCAGTTCTTC
TRBV28,NA,TRBJ1-2,NA,CASSQGWARQSNYGYTF,TGTGCCAGCAGTCAGGGATGGGCCAGACAGTCTAACTATGGCTACACCTTC
TRBV2,NA,TRBJ2-7,NA,CASRQDSYEQYF,TGTGCCAGCAGACAGGACAGCTACGAGCAGTACTTC
TRBV6-6,NA,TRBJ2-1,NA,CASSYSNSYNEQFF,TGTGCCAGCAGTTACTCGAACTCCTACAATGAGCAGTTCTTC
TRBV5-4,NA,TRBJ2-3,NA,CASSLDGGYTDTQYF,TGTGCCAGCAGCTTGGACGGAGGATACACAGATACGCAGTATTTT
TRBV23-1,NA,TRBJ2-7,NA,CASSQSGSEAYEQYF,TGCGCCAGCAGTCAATCCGGCAGCGAAGCCTACGAGCAGTACTTC
TRBV28,NA,TRBJ1-5,NA,CASGSRGAGTQPQHF,TGTGCCAGCGGTTCTCGGGGGGCCGGAACTCAGCCCCAGCATTTT
TRBV1,NA,TRBJ2-1,NA,CTSSQDVRGYSACEQFF,TGCACCAGCAGCCAAGATGTGAGGGGATACTCGGCTTGTGAGCAGTTCTTC
TRBV30,NA,TRBJ2-2,NA,CAWSLRTSYTGELFF,TGTGCCTGGAGTCTGCGGACATCGTACACCGGGGAGCTGTTTTTT
TRBV5-1,NA,TRBJ1-6,NA,CASSLGRDSPLHF,TGCGCCAGCAGCTTGGGGCGGGATTCACCCCTCCACTTT
TRBV29-1,NA,TRBJ1-4,NA,CSVADQLRGDEKLFF,TGCAGCGTTGCCGACCAGTTGAGGGGGGATGAAAAACTGTTTTTT
TRBV19,NA,TRBJ2-1,NA,CASSIGEGSWQFF,TGTGCCAGTAGTATAGGAGAGGGCTCGTGGCAGTTCTTC
TRBV27,NA,TRBJ1-5,NA,CASSLGFGNQPQHF,TGTGCCAGCAGTTTGGGGTTTGGAAATCAGCCCCAGCATTTT
TRBV5-4,NA,TRBJ2-1,TRBD2,CASSRSGAENEQFF,TGTGCCAGCAGCCGTAGCGGGGCTGAAAATGAGCAGTTCTTC